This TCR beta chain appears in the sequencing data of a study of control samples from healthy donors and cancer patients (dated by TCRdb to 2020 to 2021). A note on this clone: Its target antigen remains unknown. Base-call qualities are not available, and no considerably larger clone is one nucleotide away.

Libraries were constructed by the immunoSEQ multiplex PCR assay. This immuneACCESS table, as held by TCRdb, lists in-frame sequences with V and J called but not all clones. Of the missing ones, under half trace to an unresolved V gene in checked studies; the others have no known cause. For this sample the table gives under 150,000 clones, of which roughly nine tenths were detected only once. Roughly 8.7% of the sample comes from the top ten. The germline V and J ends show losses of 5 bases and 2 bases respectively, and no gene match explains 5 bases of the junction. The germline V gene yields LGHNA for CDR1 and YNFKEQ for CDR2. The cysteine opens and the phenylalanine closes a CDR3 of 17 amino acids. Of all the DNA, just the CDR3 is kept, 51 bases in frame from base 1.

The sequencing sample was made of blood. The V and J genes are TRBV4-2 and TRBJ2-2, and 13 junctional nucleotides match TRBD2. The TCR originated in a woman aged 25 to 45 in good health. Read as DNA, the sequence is TGTGCCAGCAGCTACGGACTAGCGGGAGTAAACACCGGGGAGCTGTTTTTT. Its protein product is CASSYGLAGVNTGELFF.